This T cell receptor (beta chain) was captured in a study of T cells in tuberculosis. Study findings and constraints: Smaller alpha distances in active tuberculosis partly reflected shorter CDR3-alpha lengths.

Time point: new active TB diagnosis, blood taken before or within 7 days of starting treatment. On this clone: No antigen is known for it.

The germline V gene encodes CDR1 SNHLY and CDR2 FYNNEI. The V and J ends lost 7 bases and 3 bases respectively, with 13 bases between them. The length of the CDR3 is 13 residues. The table came from immunoSEQ multiplex PCR; TCRdb's copy has only in-frame clones and leaves some out. This sample has tens of thousands of clones, with approximately 85% found just once. The receptor was isolated from an adult with tuberculosis. Sequencing was performed on PBMCs, taken at tuberculosis diagnosis. The chain joins TRBV2 to TRBJ2-7; no firm D call. The DNA of the CDR3 is TGTGCCAGCACTCGAGCCACCGACTACGAGCAGTACTTC. It is translated as CASTRATDYEQYF.